This T cell receptor beta chain was found in a study of monozygotic twins with inflammatory bowel disease. Sampling involved one blood draw (roughly 2.5 ml) for every donor. Germline CDR1 and CDR2: SGHVS and FQNEAQ. This CDR3 spans 13 amino acids. Each TCR library consumed about 4,000 ng of total RNA. Eight reactions per sample, run separately, yielded cDNA. UMIs incorporating a 6-nucleotide sample barcode were appended by means of template switching. TCRdb re-called the 5' RACE reads; every CDR3 protein appears as one record, without DNA. The sample data list about 85,000 distinct CDR3 sequences. V gene TRBV7-8 combines with J gene TRBJ2-3; TCRdb outputs TRBD1, but without DNA this stays unchecked. This TCR derives from a human donor with ulcerative colitis or Crohn's disease, or a healthy co-twin of an affected twin (not recorded which). The sequenced sample consisted of blood. The CDR3 is CASSPDRGDTQYF. The variable domain in full, completed from reference TRBV7-8 and TRBJ2-3, reads GAGVSQSPRYKVAKRGQDVALRCDPISGHVSLFWYQQALGQGPEFLTYFQNEAQLDKSGLPSDRFFAERPEGSVSTLKIQRTQQEDSAVYLCASSPDRGDTQYFGPGTRLTVL.